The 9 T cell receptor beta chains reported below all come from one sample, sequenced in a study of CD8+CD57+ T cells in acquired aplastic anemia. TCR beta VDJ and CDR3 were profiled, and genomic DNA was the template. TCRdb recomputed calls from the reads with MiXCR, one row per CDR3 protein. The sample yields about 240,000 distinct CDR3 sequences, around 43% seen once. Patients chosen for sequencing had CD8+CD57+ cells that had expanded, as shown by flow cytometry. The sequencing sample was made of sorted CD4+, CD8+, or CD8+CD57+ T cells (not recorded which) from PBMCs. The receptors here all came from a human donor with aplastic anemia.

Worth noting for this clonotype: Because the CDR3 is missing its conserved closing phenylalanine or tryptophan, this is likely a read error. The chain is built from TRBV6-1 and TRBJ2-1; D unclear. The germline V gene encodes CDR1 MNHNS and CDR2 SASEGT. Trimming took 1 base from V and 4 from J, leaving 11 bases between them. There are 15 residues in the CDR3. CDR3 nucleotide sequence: TGTGCCAGCAGTGAAGACGGAACCCAATACAATGAGCAGTTCTCC. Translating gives CASSEDGTQYNEQFS.

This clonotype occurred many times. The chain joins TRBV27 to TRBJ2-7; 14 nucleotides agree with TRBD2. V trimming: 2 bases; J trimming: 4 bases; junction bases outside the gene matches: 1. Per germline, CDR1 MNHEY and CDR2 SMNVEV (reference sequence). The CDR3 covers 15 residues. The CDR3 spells CASSLGTSGRYEQYF. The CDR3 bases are TGTGCCAGCAGTTTAGGGACTAGCGGGAGATACGAGCAGTACTTC.

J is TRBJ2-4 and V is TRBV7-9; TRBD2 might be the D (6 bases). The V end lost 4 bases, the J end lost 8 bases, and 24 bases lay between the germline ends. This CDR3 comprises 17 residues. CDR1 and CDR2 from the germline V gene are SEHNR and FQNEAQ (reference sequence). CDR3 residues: CASSSETRGLIRDIQYF. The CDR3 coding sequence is TGTGCCAGCAGCTCGGAAACTAGGGGACTTATTAGAGACATTCAGTACTTC.

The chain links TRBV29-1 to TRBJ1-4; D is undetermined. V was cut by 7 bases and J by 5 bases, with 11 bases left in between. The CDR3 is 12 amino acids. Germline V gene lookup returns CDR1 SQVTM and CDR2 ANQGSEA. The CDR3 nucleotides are TGCAGCGCATCCTTTCCCAATGAAAAACTGTTTTTT. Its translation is CSASFPNEKLFF.

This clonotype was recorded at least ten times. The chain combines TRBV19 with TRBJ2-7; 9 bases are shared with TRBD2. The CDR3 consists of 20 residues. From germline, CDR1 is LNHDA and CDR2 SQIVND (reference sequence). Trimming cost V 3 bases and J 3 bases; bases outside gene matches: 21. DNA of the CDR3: TGTGCCAGTAGTATTTCAGGCGGCGGGAGGGCCCTGGCGGCGCTCTACGAGCAGTACTTC. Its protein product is CASSISGGGRALAALYEQYF.

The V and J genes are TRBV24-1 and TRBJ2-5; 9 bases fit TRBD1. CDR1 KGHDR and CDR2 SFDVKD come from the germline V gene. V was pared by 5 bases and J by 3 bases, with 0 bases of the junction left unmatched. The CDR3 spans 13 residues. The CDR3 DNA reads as TGTGCCACCAGTGGGACAGGGGAAGAGACCCAGTACTTC. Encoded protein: CATSGTGEETQYF.

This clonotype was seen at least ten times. The chain's CDR3 is CASSAGKRYNEQFF. The CDR3 coding sequence is TGTGCCAGCAGCGCAGGGAAGAGATACAATGAGCAGTTCTTC. The V gene is TRBV7-9, the J gene TRBJ2-1; TRBD1 might be the D (5 bases). V was clipped by 5 bases and J by 4 bases, with 12 bases between them. Germline CDR1 SEHNR, CDR2 FQNEAQ (reference sequence). The CDR3 is made up of 14 amino acids.

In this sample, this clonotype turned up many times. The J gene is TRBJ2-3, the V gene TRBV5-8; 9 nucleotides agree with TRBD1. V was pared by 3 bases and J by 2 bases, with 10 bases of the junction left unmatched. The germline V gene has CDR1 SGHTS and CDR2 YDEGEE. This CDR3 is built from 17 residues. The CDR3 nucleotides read TGTGCCAGCAGCTCATACTACCGGGACAGGGCCACAGATACGCAGTATTTT. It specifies CASSSYYRDRATDTQYF.

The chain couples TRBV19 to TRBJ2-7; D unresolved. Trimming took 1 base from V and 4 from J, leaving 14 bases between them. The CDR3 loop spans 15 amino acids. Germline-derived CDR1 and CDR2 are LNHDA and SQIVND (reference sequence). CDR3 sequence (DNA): TGTGCCAGTAGTATAGGACACTCCCGCGGTTACGAGCAGTACTTC. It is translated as CASSIGHSRGYEQYF.